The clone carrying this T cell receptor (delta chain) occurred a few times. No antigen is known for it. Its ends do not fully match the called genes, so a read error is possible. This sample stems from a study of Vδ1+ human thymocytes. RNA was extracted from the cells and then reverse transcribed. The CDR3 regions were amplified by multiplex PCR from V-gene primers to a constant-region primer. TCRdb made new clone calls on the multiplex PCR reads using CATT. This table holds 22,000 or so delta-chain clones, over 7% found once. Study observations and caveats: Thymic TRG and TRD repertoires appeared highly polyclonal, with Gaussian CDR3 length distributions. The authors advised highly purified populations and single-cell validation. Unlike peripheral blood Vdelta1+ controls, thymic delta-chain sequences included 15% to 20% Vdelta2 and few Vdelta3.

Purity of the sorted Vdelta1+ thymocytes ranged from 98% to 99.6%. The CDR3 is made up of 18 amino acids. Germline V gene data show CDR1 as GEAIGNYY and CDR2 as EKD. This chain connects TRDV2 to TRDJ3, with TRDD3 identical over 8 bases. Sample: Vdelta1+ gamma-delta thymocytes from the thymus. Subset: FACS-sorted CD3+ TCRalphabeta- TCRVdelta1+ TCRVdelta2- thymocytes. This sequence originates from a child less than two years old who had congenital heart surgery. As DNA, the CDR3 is TGTGCCCGTGACTCTGGGGGAACCCCCTCCTGGGACACCCGACAGATGTTTTTC. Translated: CARDSGGTPSWDTRQMFF.